This TCR beta chain is drawn from a study of shared clonotypes between healthy human individuals. Overall study results and limits: Owing to a small donor count, the genetic and exposure-history diversity represented was limited.

Germline CDR1 and CDR2: SGDLS and YYNGEE. CDR3 length: 13 residues. The V end was cut by 0 bases, the J end by 6 bases, with 7 bases between. Donors were Caucasian adults residing in Nashville, Tennessee, USA. Deep-level assay runs were performed. Profiling relied on immunoSEQ multiplex PCR, and the TCRdb table lists in-frame clones only, not all of them. The sample consists of approximately 2.5 million clones, about 92% of them appearing once. Note on this clone: Its target is unknown. This specimen includes other DNA sequences encoding the same CDR3.

The receptor was derived from a man between 18 and 29 years old in good health. The sample taken for sequencing was naive CD4+ T cells sorted from blood. Stated subset: CD45RA+ positively selected. The chain employs TRBV9 and TRBJ2-1; D remains ambiguous. The CDR3, as DNA: TGTGCCAGCAGCGTAGCTGGCGGCAATGAGCAGTTCTTC. Protein sequence: CASSVAGGNEQFF.